The sequence of this T cell receptor beta chain was determined in a study of regulatory T cells in long-lasting Graves disease (dated by TCRdb to about 2021). A note on the overall study: To count as having persistent Graves' disease, a patient had to have received antithyroid drug treatment for over 5 years with TSH receptor autoantibodies remaining persistently positive. Peripheral blood TCR sequencing and RNA sequencing compared persistent Graves' disease patients with newly diagnosed Graves' disease patients. The study was conducted in China and was registered as a clinical trial. A total of some 35 samples underwent TCR sequencing, from about 13 patients with persistent Graves' disease and some 20 patients with newly diagnosed Graves' disease. In the clinical cohort, patients with persistent Graves' disease had used antithyroid drugs for an average of about 10 years. What the work shows at the level of the full study, not this receptor alone: More public clonotypes were shared among persistent patients (2,741) than among newly diagnosed patients (roughly 960). The authors acknowledged the small sample size as a limitation that may reduce accuracy. Preferential use of TRBV28, TRBJ1-2 and TRBJ2-5 was observed in persistent disease, whereas TRBV20-1 and TRBJ2-1 were favored in newly diagnosed disease. Peripheral blood alone was examined, since thyroid tissue, which constituted the primary lesion, could not be accessed. Compared with newly diagnosed patients, persistent Graves' disease patients had lower TCR Shannon entropy and fewer highly expanded clones, which suggests clonal expansion. Sequencing and analysis were restricted to the TCR beta chain.

The library was produced with multiplex PCR. The sequencing machine was an Illumina HiSeq 4000. iRepertoire HTBI primers and Arm-PCR amplification of CDR3 regions were used to construct TCR beta libraries. PCR products were gel purified before sequencing. The paper's processing steps were these. A total of fewer than 65 TRBV and some 15 TRBJ segments were identified across samples and were used for gene usage analysis of CDR3 amino acid clonotypes. COPE and FqMerger were used to merge filtered high-quality paired reads into contigs. Contigs were aligned with BLAST to IMGT TRBV, TRBD and TRBJ reference genes, and CDR3 was defined per IMGT. Any clonotype with a frequency above 0.1% was counted as a highly expanded clone. Repertoire diversity was measured by Shannon entropy, and V-J evenness by the Gini coefficient. A clonotype was considered public if more than one individual shared it. TCRdb reanalyzed the raw reads on its own, using fastp at Q25 for trimming and MiXCR for clone calling, and kept in-frame beta chains. Each entry merges the rows of one CDR3 protein and shows their most common DNA and genes. TCRdb's processing, not the authors' own work, is the source of the V and J calls. The sample has 400,000 to 500,000 distinct CDR3 sequences on record, 22% of them singletons. Roughly 14% of the sample is taken by the ten largest.

Comment on this clonotype: Its antigen is currently not known. No base quality information exists; no much larger clone differs at one position.

CDR1 SGDLS and CDR2 YYNGEE are derived from the germline V gene. Spanning cysteine to phenylalanine, the CDR3 consists of 15 amino acids. Solely the CDR3 DNA is kept, with 45 bases framed from the first base. V gives up 0 bases and J gives up 0 bases, and the segment between their germline ends measures 9 bases. The time point label for this specimen denotes: persistent/refractory GD, antithyroid drugs over 5 years with positive TRAb. For both TCR sequencing and RNA sequencing, RNA was extracted from PBMCs in TRIzol. Graves' disease was diagnosed according to American Thyroid Association guidelines. Patients were recruited from an endocrinology department in Xi'an, China. From each patient, 7.5 to 10 milliliters of peripheral blood was collected into an EDTA anticoagulant tube. Ficoll Paque Plus density gradient separation was used to isolate PBMCs, and no additional T cell sorting was done. RNA quality was checked with an Agilent 2100 Bioanalyzer and agarose gel, and concentration with a NanoDrop 2000.

This sequence was found in a female donor with Graves disease. The source material was peripheral blood mononuclear cells (PBMCs), sampled when the disease was refractory, from a patient treated with antithyroid drugs. The rearranged segments are TRBV9 and TRBJ1-1; tentative D gene TRBD1, with 5 bases matching. The CDR3 protein is CASSVEAGLNTEAFF. The DNA reads as follows: TGTGCCAGCAGCGTAGAAGCAGGGCTGAACACTGAAGCTTTCTTT.